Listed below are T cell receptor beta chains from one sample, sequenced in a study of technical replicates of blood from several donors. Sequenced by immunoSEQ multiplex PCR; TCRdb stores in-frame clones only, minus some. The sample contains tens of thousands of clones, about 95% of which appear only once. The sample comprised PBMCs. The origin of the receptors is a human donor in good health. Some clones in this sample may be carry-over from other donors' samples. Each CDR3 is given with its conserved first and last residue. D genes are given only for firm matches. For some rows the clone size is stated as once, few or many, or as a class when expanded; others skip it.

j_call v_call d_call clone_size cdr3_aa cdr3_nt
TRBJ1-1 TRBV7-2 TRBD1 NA CASSPRTGGVIPLNTEAFF TGTGCCAGCAGCCCGAGGACAGGGGGCGTTATTCCCCTTAACACTGAAGCTTTCTTT
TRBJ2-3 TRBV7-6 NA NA CASSLGAGPDTQYF TGTGCCAGCAGCTTAGGTGCGGGCCCAGATACGCAGTATTTT
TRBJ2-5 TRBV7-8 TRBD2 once CASSLEPSGKPRETQYF TGTGCCAGCAGCCTAGAACCTAGCGGGAAGCCTCGAGAGACCCAGTACTTC
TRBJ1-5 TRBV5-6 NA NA CASSLAAGARFNQPQHF TGTGCCAGCAGCTTGGCTGCGGGGGCCCGCTTCAATCAGCCCCAGCATTTT
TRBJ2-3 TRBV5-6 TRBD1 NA CASSDRVLSTDTQYF TGTGCCAGCAGCGACAGGGTCCTCAGCACAGATACGCAGTATTTT
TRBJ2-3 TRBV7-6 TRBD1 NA CASSLDRAGSTDTQYF TGTGCCAGCAGCTTGGACAGGGCTGGGAGCACAGATACGCAGTATTTT
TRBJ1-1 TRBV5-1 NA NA CASSLEAGLNTEAFF TGCGCCAGCAGCTTGGAGGCAGGGCTGAACACTGAAGCTTTCTTT
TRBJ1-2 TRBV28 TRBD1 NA CASSFRDRVSGYTF TGTGCCAGCAGTTTCCGGGACAGGGTTTCTGGCTACACCTTC
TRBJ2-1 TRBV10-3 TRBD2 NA CAISSSGGNEQFF TGTGCCATCAGTTCTAGCGGGGGTAATGAGCAGTTCTTC
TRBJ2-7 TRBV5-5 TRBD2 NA CASSLYGGVYEQYF TGTGCCAGCAGCTTGTATGGGGGGGTCTACGAGCAGTACTTC
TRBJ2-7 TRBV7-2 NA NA CASSDRYEQYF TGTGCCAGCAGCGACAGATACGAGCAGTACTTC
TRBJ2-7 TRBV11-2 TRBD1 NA CASSLRDRGLWEQYF TGTGCCAGCAGCTTACGGGACAGGGGGCTTTGGGAGCAGTACTTC
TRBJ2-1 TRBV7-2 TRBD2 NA CASSTPSGRAGVLDNEQFF TGTGCCAGCAGCACTCCTAGCGGGAGGGCCGGTGTACTCGACAATGAGCAGTTCTTC